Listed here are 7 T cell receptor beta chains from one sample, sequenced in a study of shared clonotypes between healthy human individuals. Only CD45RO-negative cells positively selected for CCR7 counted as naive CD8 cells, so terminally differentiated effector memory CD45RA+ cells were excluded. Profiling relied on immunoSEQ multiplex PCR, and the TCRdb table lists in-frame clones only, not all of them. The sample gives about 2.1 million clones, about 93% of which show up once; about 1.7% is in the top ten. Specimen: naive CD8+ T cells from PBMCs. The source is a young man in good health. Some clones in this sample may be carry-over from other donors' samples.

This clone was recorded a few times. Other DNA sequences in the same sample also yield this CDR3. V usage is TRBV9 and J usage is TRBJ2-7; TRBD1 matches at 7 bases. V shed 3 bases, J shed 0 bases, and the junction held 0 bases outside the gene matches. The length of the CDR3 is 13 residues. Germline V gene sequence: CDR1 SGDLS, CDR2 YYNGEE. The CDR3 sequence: CASSGTGSYEQYF. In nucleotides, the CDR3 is TGTGCCAGCAGCGGGACAGGCTCCTACGAGCAGTACTTC.

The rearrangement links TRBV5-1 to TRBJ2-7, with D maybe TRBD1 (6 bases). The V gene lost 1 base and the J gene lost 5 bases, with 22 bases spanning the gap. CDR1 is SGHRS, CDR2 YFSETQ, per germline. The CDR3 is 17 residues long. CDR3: CASSLFSAGGSGDEQYF. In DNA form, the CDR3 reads TGCGCCAGCAGCTTGTTTAGCGCCGGCGGGTCAGGGGACGAGCAGTACTTC.

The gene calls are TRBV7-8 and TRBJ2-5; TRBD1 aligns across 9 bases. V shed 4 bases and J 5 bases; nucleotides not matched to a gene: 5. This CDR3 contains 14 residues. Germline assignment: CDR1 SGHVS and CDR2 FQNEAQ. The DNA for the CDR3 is TGTGCCAGCAGCTCCTATGACAGGGGGGAGACCCAGTACTTC. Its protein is CASSSYDRGETQYF. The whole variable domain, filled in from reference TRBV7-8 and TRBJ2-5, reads GAGVSQSPRYKVAKRGQDVALRCDPISGHVSLFWYQQALGQGPEFLTYFQNEAQLDKSGLPSDRFFAERPEGSVSTLKIQRTQQEDSAVYLCASSSYDRGETQYFGPGTRLLVL.

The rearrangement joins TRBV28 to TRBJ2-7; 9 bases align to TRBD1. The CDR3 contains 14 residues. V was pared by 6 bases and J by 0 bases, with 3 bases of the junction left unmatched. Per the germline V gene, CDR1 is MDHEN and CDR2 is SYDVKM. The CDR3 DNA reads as TGTGCCAGCAGCGCGGGACAGGGCTCCTACGAGCAGTACTTC. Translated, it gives CASSAGQGSYEQYF.

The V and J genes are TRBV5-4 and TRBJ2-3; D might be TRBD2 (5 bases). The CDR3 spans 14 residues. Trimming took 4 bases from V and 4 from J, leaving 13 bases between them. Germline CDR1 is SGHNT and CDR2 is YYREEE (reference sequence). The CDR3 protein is CASSDQVRADTQYF. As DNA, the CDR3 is TGTGCCAGCAGCGATCAGGTGAGGGCAGATACGCAGTATTTT.

CDR3 sequence reads: CATWDRTSYEQYF. The DNA of the CDR3 is TGTGCCACCTGGGACAGGACCTCCTACGAGCAGTACTTC. The genes are TRBV28 and TRBJ2-7; 8 bases map to TRBD1. Germline V gene data show CDR1 as MDHEN and CDR2 as SYDVKM. J lost 0 bases, V lost 10 bases, and 5 bases had no gene match. The CDR3 runs to 13 residues.

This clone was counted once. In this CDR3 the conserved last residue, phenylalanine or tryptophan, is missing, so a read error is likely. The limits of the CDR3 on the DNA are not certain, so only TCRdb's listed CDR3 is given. CDR3: CASITGQPFL. The genes are TRBV5-1 and TRBJ1-5; the table assigns TRBD1, which was not confirmed against the DNA. The length of the CDR3 is 10 amino acids, counting both ends. Germline assignment: CDR1 SGHRS and CDR2 YFSETQ.